These 23 T cell receptor beta chains were sequenced from one sample in a study of blood T cell repertoires in COVID-19. Repertoires were generated with immunoSEQ multiplex PCR, while TCRdb's copy carries only in-frame clones and drops some. The table includes some 160,000 clones, roughly 74% detected once. The sequenced sample consisted of peripheral blood. The source of these receptors is a woman aged 80 or older with acute or convalescent COVID-19.

The chain joins TRBV9 to TRBJ1-6; 8 positions agree with TRBD1. Germline loops: CDR1 SGDLS, CDR2 YYNGEE. The CDR3 loop spans 15 amino acids. After removal of 1 base from V and 10 bases from J, the junction contained 7 bases not matched to a gene. DNA for the CDR3: TGTGCCAGCAGCGTATCAGGACAGGGTGGATCACCCCTCCACTTT. The encoded protein is CASSVSGQGGSPLHF.

This clone was seen more than once but under ten times. The rearrangement uses TRBV6-5 and TRBJ1-3; D is uncertain. The germline gives CDR1 MNHEY, CDR2 SVGAGI. V lost 5 bases, J lost 4 bases, and 12 bases lay in between. The CDR3 covers 14 residues. CDR3 sequence reads: CASSPQDSGNTIYF. CDR3 in DNA: TGTGCCAGCAGTCCCCAAGACTCGGGAAACACCATATATTTT.

CDR3 nucleotides: TGTGCCAGCAGCTTAGCGGGGAACACAGGGTCACCCCTCCACTTT. Encoded protein: CASSLAGNTGSPLHF. This rearrangement joins TRBV7-2 to TRBJ1-6; perhaps TRBD1 as D (6 bases). Looked up from germline, CDR1 is SGHTA and CDR2 is FQGNSA. The CDR3 is 15 amino acids. V was trimmed by 0 bases and J by 10 bases, leaving 13 bases between them. The full variable domain, its missing parts supplied by reference TRBV7-2 and TRBJ1-6, is GAGVSQSPSNKVTEKGKDVELRCDPISGHTALYWYRQSLGQGLEFLIYFQGNSAPDKSGLPSDRFSAERTGGSVSTLTIQRTQQEDSAVYLCASSLAGNTGSPLHFGNGTRLTVT.

The chain couples TRBV2 to TRBJ2-2; 7 bases map to TRBD2. This CDR3 has 15 residues. V was clipped by 7 bases and J by 6 bases; unmatched bases: 11. Looked up from germline, CDR1 is SNHLY and CDR2 is FYNNEI. Written as DNA, the CDR3 is TGTGCCAGCAAGAGAGTAGCGGGTGGGGCCGGGGAGCTGTTTTTT. Its protein product is CASKRVAGGAGELFF.

The chain recombines TRBV5-1 with TRBJ2-3; 9 bases map to TRBD1. The CDR3 extends over 18 amino acids. CDR1 is SGHRS and CDR2 is YFSETQ in the germline V gene. The J segment lost 2 bases and the V segment lost 5 bases, leaving 15 bases of the junction unmatched. CDR3 nucleotides: TGCGCCAGCAGTAGACAGGGGGTTGGTAGCGGCCTCACAGATACGCAGTATTTT. Its translation: CASSRQGVGSGLTDTQYF. Looking up the rest from reference TRBV5-1 and TRBJ2-3 gives the full variable domain: KAGVTQTPRYLIKTRGQQVTLSCSPISGHRSVSWYQQTPGQGLQFLFEYFSETQRNKGNFPGRFSGRQFSNSRSEMNVSTLELGDSALYLCASSRQGVGSGLTDTQYFGPGTRLTVL.

This chain uses TRBV10-3 with TRBJ1-3; 8 nucleotides line up with TRBD1. Germline CDR1 ENHRY, CDR2 SYGVKD. Trimming at V came to 0 bases and at J to 0 bases, leaving 4 bases not matched to a gene. This CDR3 contains 17 residues. The CDR3 here is CAISESGQGPSGNTIYF. The CDR3 nucleotides are TGTGCCATCAGTGAGTCCGGACAGGGCCCCTCTGGAAACACCATATATTTT.

This chain joins TRBV19 and TRBJ2-3, with TRBD2 matching 8 bases. Trimming took 4 bases from V and 4 from J; bases not matched to a gene: 4. Germline lookup yields CDR1 LNHDA and CDR2 SQIVND (reference sequence). This CDR3 has 14 residues. This CDR3 is CASSTGGDADTQYF. The DNA for the CDR3 is TGTGCCAGTAGTACCGGGGGGGACGCAGATACGCAGTATTTT. The entire variable domain, with the rest obtained from reference TRBV19 and TRBJ2-3, is as follows: DGGITQSPKYLFRKEGQNVTLSCEQNLNHDAMYWYRQDPGQGLRLIYYSQIVNDFQKGDIAEGYSVSREKKESFPLTVTSAQKNPTAFYLCASSTGGDADTQYFGPGTRLTVL.

This chain uses TRBV12-3 or TRBV12-4 with TRBJ2-1; D is undetermined. V lost 1 base, J lost 9 bases, and 4 bases lay in between. This CDR3 has 11 amino acids. CDR3 in DNA: TGTGCCAGCAGTTTAGGCGTTGAGCAGTTCTTC. Its protein product is CASSLGVEQFF.

The gene calls are TRBV28 and TRBJ2-5, with D unresolved. The V end was cut by 0 bases, the J end by 5 bases, with 19 bases between. The germline gives CDR1 MDHEN, CDR2 SYDVKM. The CDR3 totals 17 residues. CDR3 in amino acids: CASSLWWASPSAETQYF. For the CDR3, the DNA is TGTGCCAGCAGTTTATGGTGGGCGAGTCCGTCTGCGGAGACCCAGTACTTC. Full variable domain (missing parts from reference TRBV28 and TRBJ2-5): DVKVTQSSRYLVKRTGEKVFLECVQDMDHENMFWYRQDPGLGLRLIYFSYDVKMKEKGDIPEGYSVSREKKERFSLILESASTNQTSMYLCASSLWWASPSAETQYFGPGTRLLVL.

The chain carries TRBV5-4 and TRBJ2-7, with unresolved D. The CDR3 runs to 11 residues. In germline, CDR1 is SGHNT, CDR2 YYREEE (reference sequence). V shed 1 base and J shed 7 bases, with 6 bases lying between them. The CDR3 sequence is CASSLNREQYF. CDR3 DNA sequence: TGTGCCAGCAGCTTGAATCGGGAGCAGTACTTC.

This clone was seen a few times. This chain uses TRBV4-1 with TRBJ1-2, with 8 bases that match TRBD1. J lost 4 bases, V lost 3 bases, and 13 bases had no gene match. The V gene's germline CDR1 is MGHRA and CDR2 YSYEKL. There are 17 residues in the CDR3. CDR3 bases: TGCGCCAGCAGCCAGACTCTGACAGGGGTGGCGATCTATGGCTACACCTTC. Its protein product is CASSQTLTGVAIYGYTF.

The gene calls are TRBV5-4 and TRBJ2-5, with D perhaps matching TRBD1 (5 bases). The V end lost 0 bases, the J end lost 2 bases, and 8 bases lay between the germline ends. Germline CDR1 SGHNT, CDR2 YYREEE (reference sequence). This CDR3 spans 14 amino acids. DNA for the CDR3: TGTGCCAGCAGCTTGGCACAGGCTCAAGAGACCCAGTACTTC. This codes for CASSLAQAQETQYF. Full variable domain (missing parts from reference TRBV5-4 and TRBJ2-5): ETGVTQSPTHLIKTRGQQVTLRCSSQSGHNTVSWYQQALGQGPQFIFQYYREEENGRGNFPPRFSGLQFPNYSSELNVNALELDDSALYLCASSLAQAQETQYFGPGTRLLVL.

The rearrangement joins TRBV18 to TRBJ2-1, with 10 bases aligning to TRBD2. The CDR3 is 16 amino acids. After removal of 2 bases from V and 8 bases from J, the junction contained 9 bases not matched to a gene. Germline CDR1 reads KGHSH; CDR2 reads LQKENI. The CDR3 nucleotides are TGTGCCAGCTCACCAAGCGCTAGCGGGAGAAACGATGAGCAGTTCTTC. Protein sequence: CASSPSASGRNDEQFF. Filled out from reference TRBV18 and TRBJ2-1, the complete variable domain reads NAGVMQNPRHLVRRRGQEARLRCSPMKGHSHVYWYRQLPEEGLKFMVYLQKENIIDESGMPKERFSAEFPKEGPSILRIQQVVRGDSAAYFCASSPSASGRNDEQFFGPGTRLTVL.

The chain carries TRBV19 and TRBJ2-3, with TRBD2 matching over 12 bases. Per germline, CDR1 LNHDA and CDR2 SQIVND (reference sequence). The CDR3 runs to 17 residues. Trimming at V came to 6 bases and at J to 2 bases, leaving 9 bases not matched to a gene. In DNA form, the CDR3 reads TGTGCCAGTAGCAGTCTAGCGGGAGGGCCTTCCACAGATACGCAGTATTTT. Translation gives CASSSLAGGPSTDTQYF.

The chain joins TRBV30 to TRBJ1-1; D is ambiguous. This CDR3 is built from 13 residues. Trimming removed 3 bases at V and 0 bases at J, with 8 bases between. The germline V gene encodes CDR1 GTSNPN and CDR2 SVGIG (reference sequence). The CDR3 nucleotides are TGTGCCTGGAGGACTGCTTTGAACACTGAAGCTTTCTTT. It encodes CAWRTALNTEAFF. The full variable domain, rest sourced from reference TRBV30 and TRBJ1-1, is SQTIHQWPATLVQPVGSPLSLECTVEGTSNPNLYWYRQAAGRGLQLLFYSVGIGQISSEVPQNLSASRPQDRQFILSSKKLLLSDSGFYLCAWRTALNTEAFFGQGTRLTVV.

This clone occurred once. The rearrangement links TRBV30 to TRBJ2-3, with a possible D match to TRBD2 (5 bases). V lost 3 bases and J 7 bases, leaving 11 bases between the germline ends. The CDR3 runs 12 residues. Germline CDR1 and CDR2: GTSNPN and SVGIG (reference sequence). The CDR3 DNA sequence: TGTGCCTGGAGCGCTGGGAGCCATACGCAGTATTTT. The encoded protein is CAWSAGSHTQYF.

This chain connects TRBV28 to TRBJ1-5, with D tentatively TRBD1 (5 bases). V was cut by 5 bases and J by 6 bases, with 14 bases left in between. Germline V lookup: CDR1 MDHEN, CDR2 SYDVKM. This CDR3 is 14 amino acids long. The CDR3 region has the DNA TGTGCCAGCAGTGCCCCAGGGTTCCGTCAGCCCCAGCATTTT. Its translation: CASSAPGFRQPQHF.

The chain has TRBV2 and TRBJ2-6; D is unclear. V shed 9 bases and J shed 0 bases, with 18 bases lying between them. Germline CDR1 and CDR2: SNHLY and FYNNEI. CDR3 length: 17 amino acids. The CDR3, as DNA: TGTGCCAGTACGAGGTCCTACACCGTCTCTGGGGCCAACGTCCTGACTTTC. It codes for CASTRSYTVSGANVLTF.

This chain uses TRBV11-2 with TRBJ1-4; D uncertain. V was shortened by 5 bases and J by 4 bases, with 5 bases between the two germline ends. Germline CDR1 is SGHAT and CDR2 is FQNNGV. CDR3 size: 12 residues. CDR3 amino acids: CASSHNNEKLFF. CDR3 bases: TGTGCCAGCAGCCACAATAATGAAAAACTGTTTTTT.

The chain joins TRBV30 to TRBJ2-1; a possible D gene is TRBD2 (6 bases). This CDR3 comprises 13 residues. Germline CDR1 and CDR2: GTSNPN and SVGIG (reference sequence). V lost 4 bases and J lost 6, with 13 bases in between. CDR3 nucleotide sequence: TGTGCCTGGACCCGCGGGGCTCTCAATGAGCAGTTCTTC. Amino acid sequence: CAWTRGALNEQFF.

This chain joins TRBV27 and TRBJ2-5; possibly TRBD1 for D (5 bases). CDR3 size: 14 residues. V lost 3 bases to trimming and J lost 1 base, with 9 bases between them. The V gene's germline CDR1 is MNHEY and CDR2 SMNVEV (reference sequence). The CDR3 coding sequence is TGTGCCAGCAGTTTCAGGGCTACCCAAGAGACCCAGTACTTC. This translates into CASSFRATQETQYF.

CDR3 region: CASSVGVAGVYEQYF. For the CDR3, the DNA is TGTGCCAGCAGCGTAGGGGTAGCGGGAGTTTACGAGCAGTACTTC. The V gene is TRBV9, the J gene TRBJ2-7, with 9 bases lining up with TRBD2. Unmatched junction bases numbered 5, after V lost 0 bases and J lost 4 bases. CDR3 length: 15 residues. Germline V gene lookup returns CDR1 SGDLS and CDR2 YYNGEE.

Written as DNA, the CDR3 is TGTGCCAGCAGCTTAGGACTAGCGGGAGGTGGGGAGACCCAGTACTTC. This gives the protein CASSLGLAGGGETQYF. V and J are TRBV11-1 and TRBJ2-5; TRBD2 aligns across 13 bases. J lost 5 bases, V lost 1 base, and 4 bases had no gene match. Germline V lookup: CDR1 SGHAT, CDR2 FQDESV (reference sequence). This CDR3 contains 16 residues.